This T cell receptor (beta chain) was obtained from a study of radiotherapy plus CTLA-4 blockade in lung cancer. Study details: Objective responses emerged in under 20% of patients, and 25% to 40% attained disease control.

The method was immunoSEQ multiplex PCR; TCRdb's version includes in-frame clones alone and lacks a portion of them. Found here are tens of thousands of clones, 83% of them singletons; the top ten hold 0.75% to 0.85%. This CDR3 region has 13 residues. Trimming cost V 8 bases and J 2 bases, with 13 bases left between them. Looked up from germline, CDR1 is SGHRS and CDR2 is YFSETQ. Comments on this clone: Antigen specificity is unknown.

Study outcomes and limitations: In blood, after radiotherapy plus ipilimumab, tumor-derived TCR clones expanded. Early clonal dynamics of blood T cells, together with interferon-beta, were reported as the best response predictor.

Chemo-refractory metastatic non-small-cell lung cancer patients were treated with focal radiation plus CTLA-4 blockade with ipilimumab. The source of this sequence is a human donor with non-small cell lung cancer who had stable disease on radiotherapy plus ipilimumab. The source material was peripheral blood, sampled from a patient treated with radiotherapy plus ipilimumab. V usage is TRBV5-1 and J usage is TRBJ2-5; D remains ambiguous. Here the CDR3 reads CASGRSPQETQYF. The CDR3 nucleotides are TGCGCCAGTGGTAGGAGTCCACAAGAGACCCAGTACTTC.